This TCR beta chain was sequenced in a study of CD8+ T cells in alopecia areata. For the study at large: Using the percentage of affected scalp area, treated patients' severity was scored. General study points: Given one nonresponder, whether baseline CD8+ expansion relates to response remains uncertain. Expanded CD8+ clones among the top 100, as well as scalp clonality, were significantly decreased by tofacitinib.

This clone was seen a handful of times. Its cognate antigen is unknown. Documented treatment: oral pan-JAK inhibitor, 5-10 mg twice daily. Samples from alopecia areata patients were lesional scalp punch biopsies and peripheral blood. The sequencing template was cDNA reverse transcribed from extracted RNA. TCRdb's table, derived via immunoSEQ multiplex PCR, lists solely in-frame clones and lacks some. The table includes around 60,000 clones, around 46% detected once. Sequencing used CD8+ T cells sorted from blood, obtained between weeks 36 and 40, from a patient treated with tofacitinib. This TCR derives from a human donor with alopecia areata.

CDR3 bases: TGCAGCGTTGAAGGGACTAGTACGTACAATGAGCAGTTCTTC. Its protein is CSVEGTSTYNEQFF. V is TRBV29-1 and J is TRBJ2-1; 7 bases are shared with TRBD2. The length of the CDR3 is 14 residues. Germline V lookup: CDR1 SQVTM, CDR2 ANQGSEA. The V segment lost 1 base and the J segment 4 bases; nucleotides outside the gene matches: 4.